This entry lists 32 T cell receptor beta chains sequenced from one sample in a study of CD8+CD57+ T cells in acquired aplastic anemia. Before being chosen for sequencing, patients had shown CD8+CD57+ cell expansion by flow cytometry. CDR3 and TCR beta VDJ profiling relied on genomic DNA as the template. TCRdb fed the reads into MiXCR, producing one record per CDR3 protein. The sample contains 50,000 or so distinct CDR3 sequences, approximately 54% of which appear only once. The material sequenced was sorted CD4+, CD8+, or CD8+CD57+ T cells (not recorded which) from PBMCs. These receptors were collected from a human donor with aplastic anemia.

The chain joins TRBV19 to TRBJ1-5; 10 nucleotides line up with TRBD1. Germline V gene sequence: CDR1 LNHDA, CDR2 SQIVND (reference sequence). V shed 8 bases, J shed 6 bases, and the junction held 4 bases outside the gene matches. CDR3 length equals 13 residues. The CDR3 DNA sequence: TGTGCCAGTGGACAGGGGGTGCTTCAGCCCCAGCATTTT. As protein: CASGQGVLQPQHF.

V is TRBV29-1 and J is TRBJ1-2; 12 bases line up with TRBD1. V shed 5 bases, J shed 8 bases, and the junction held 15 bases outside the gene matches. The CDR3 has 16 residues. Germline assignment: CDR1 SQVTM and CDR2 ANQGSEA. CDR3 sequence: CSVFNTGTGGDLGYTF. The CDR3 bases are TGCAGCGTTTTTAACACCGGGACAGGGGGCGATCTGGGCTACACCTTC.

Judged by abundance, this clonotype is medium-sized. This chain connects TRBV24-1 to TRBJ2-1, with a tentative D call TRBD1 (6 bases). The CDR3 length is 13 residues. V was cut by 5 bases and J by 11 bases, with 15 bases left in between. Germline CDR1 KGHDR, CDR2 SFDVKD. CDR3 nucleotides: TGTGCCACCAGTGCGACAGGAGGTATTCAGCAGTTCTTC. Protein: CATSATGGIQQFF.

The CDR3 is CASSEESSNQPQHF. The CDR3 DNA sequence: TGTGCCAGCAGTGAAGAAAGTAGCAATCAGCCCCAGCATTTT. The chain carries TRBV6-1 and TRBJ1-5; D not resolved. Per germline, CDR1 MNHNS and CDR2 SASEGT. Trimming took 1 base from V and 0 from J, leaving 4 bases between them. This CDR3 has 14 residues.

In this sample, this clonotype turned up once. This chain joins TRBV24-1 and TRBJ2-2, with a weak D call TRBD1 (5 bases). V was trimmed by 4 bases and J by 1 base, leaving 9 bases between them. Germline CDR1 is KGHDR and CDR2 is SFDVKD. The CDR3 runs 15 residues. The DNA for the CDR3 is TGTGCCACCAGTGACGCCGGACAGAACACCGGGGAGCTGTTTTTT. It translates to CATSDAGQNTGELFF.

This clonotype was seen a few times. The chain is built from TRBV2 and TRBJ1-6; no reliable D call. This CDR3 comprises 14 residues. Germline assignment: CDR1 SNHLY and CDR2 FYNNEI. Trimming removed 4 bases from V and 7 bases from J, with 11 bases in between. The chain's CDR3 is CASSVQRRNSPLHF. For the CDR3, the DNA is TGTGCCAGCAGTGTGCAGAGGAGAAATTCACCCCTCCACTTT.

V is TRBV2 and J is TRBJ2-1; 10 bases map to TRBD1. J lost 8 bases, V lost 6 bases, and 7 bases had no gene match. The CDR3 runs to 14 residues. Germline V gene data show CDR1 as SNHLY and CDR2 as FYNNEI. In DNA form, the CDR3 reads TGTGCCAGCAGCCTTTACGGGACAGGGGATGAGCAGTTCTTC. Translated, it gives CASSLYGTGDEQFF.

The chain joins TRBV2 to TRBJ1-5; TRBD1 might be the D (6 bases). CDR1 and CDR2 (germline): SNHLY, FYNNEI. Trimming stripped 5 bases from V and 3 bases from J, with 14 bases between. The CDR3 is 15 residues long. Written as DNA, the CDR3 is TGTGCCAGCAGTCCACTCGGACAGCCCAATCAGCCCCAGCATTTT. It is translated as CASSPLGQPNQPQHF.

This clonotype was recorded many times. This chain joins TRBV29-1 and TRBJ2-3; D call uncertain. CDR1 is SQVTM and CDR2 is ANQGSEA in the germline V gene. Trimming stripped 3 bases from V and 2 bases from J, with 6 bases between. The CDR3 spans 12 residues. The CDR3 sequence is CSVEGITDTQYF. In DNA, the CDR3 is TGCAGCGTTGAGGGAATCACAGATACGCAGTATTTT.

Relative to its sample, this clonotype is medium-sized. The chain links TRBV2 to TRBJ2-7, with D hard to call. The CDR3 totals 10 residues. V was pared by 6 bases and J by 4 bases, with 4 bases between. The germline CDR1 and CDR2 sequences are SNHLY and FYNNEI. CDR3 nucleotides: TGTGCCAGCAGGGTTTACGAGCAGTACTTC. The encoded protein is CASRVYEQYF. The full variable domain, its missing parts supplied by reference TRBV2 and TRBJ2-7, is EPEVTQTPSHQVTQMGQEVILRCVPISNHLYFYWYRQILGQKVEFLVSFYNNEISEKSEIFDDQFSVERPDGSNFTLKIRSTKLEDSAMYFCASRVYEQYFGPGTRLTVT.

This clonotype was detected ten times or more. V is TRBV9 and J is TRBJ1-2; the match to TRBD1 covers 8 bases. CDR3 length: 16 residues. Unmatched junction bases numbered 11, after V lost 3 bases and J lost 4 bases. CDR1 SGDLS and CDR2 YYNGEE come from the germline V gene. The CDR3 reads CASSGKDRGNIYGYTF. CDR3 nucleotide sequence: TGTGCCAGCAGCGGAAAAGACAGGGGAAATATCTATGGCTACACCTTC.

Ten or more counts support this clonotype. V usage is TRBV4-2 and J usage is TRBJ1-5; perhaps TRBD1 as D (5 bases). The CDR3 contains 15 residues. The V gene lost 0 bases and the J gene lost 2 bases, with 8 bases spanning the gap. The germline V gene has CDR1 LGHNA and CDR2 YNFKEQ. CDR3 sequence reads: CASSQERGGNQPQHF. The CDR3 DNA follows: TGTGCCAGCAGCCAAGAAAGGGGTGGCAATCAGCCCCAGCATTTT.

This clonotype was recorded many times. The V and J genes are TRBV4-2 and TRBJ2-7; 7 bases map to TRBD2. Germline V gene data show CDR1 as LGHNA and CDR2 as YNFKEQ. V was pared by 0 bases and J by 2 bases, with 10 bases of the junction left unmatched. CDR3 size: 17 residues. The CDR3 sequence is CASSQDSSSGRAYEQYF. The DNA of the CDR3 is TGTGCCAGCAGCCAAGATAGTAGTAGCGGGCGAGCCTACGAGCAGTACTTC.

This clonotype showed up many times. The V call is TRBV7-7, the J call TRBJ2-2, with D possibly matching TRBD1 (6 bases). The CDR3 runs 16 residues. Trimming took off 1 base at V and 6 bases at J, with 15 bases between the two ends. Germline V gene lookup returns CDR1 SSHAT and CDR2 FNYEAQ (reference sequence). DNA for the CDR3: TGTGCCAGCAGCTTAGAAGGGGCAGGGGTTGCCGGGGAGCTGTTTTTT. This encodes CASSLEGAGVAGELFF.

The chain recombines TRBV15 with TRBJ1-4, with D unresolved. Germline assignment: CDR1 LNHNV and CDR2 YYDKDF (reference sequence). V was trimmed by 5 bases and J by 8 bases, leaving 6 bases between them. The CDR3 has 11 residues. The CDR3 DNA sequence: TGTGCCACCAGCGCGCGAGAAAAACTGTTTTTT. Amino acid sequence: CATSAREKLFF. Complete variable domain (other parts from reference TRBV15 and TRBJ1-4): DAMVIQNPRYQVTQFGKPVTLSCSQTLNHNVMYWYQQKSSQAPKLLFHYYDKDFNNEADTPDNFQSRRPNTSFCFLDIRSPGLGDTAMYLCATSAREKLFFGSGTQLSVL.

This clonotype was observed at least ten times. The V and J genes are TRBV6-1 and TRBJ2-1, with D unresolved. V lost 8 bases to trimming and J lost 9 bases, with 11 bases between them. The V gene's germline CDR1 is MNHNS and CDR2 SASEGT. The CDR3 sequence is 11 residues long. CDR3 amino acids: CASLVFGEQFF. CDR3 nucleotides: TGTGCCAGCTTGGTATTCGGTGAGCAGTTCTTC.

This clonotype was recorded many times. The chain combines TRBV7-9 with TRBJ1-5; no clear D. The CDR3 loop spans 14 amino acids. The V end was cut by 4 bases, the J end by 1 base, with 8 bases between. Germline CDR1 SEHNR, CDR2 FQNEAQ (reference sequence). CDR3 region: CASSSGPSNQPQHF. CDR3 coding DNA: TGTGCCAGCAGCTCCGGACCGAGCAATCAGCCCCAGCATTTT.

This clonotype appeared many times. The J gene is TRBJ1-1, the V gene TRBV2; D remains ambiguous. Germline-derived CDR1 and CDR2 are SNHLY and FYNNEI. V shed 4 bases and J shed 1 base, with 13 bases lying between them. This CDR3 contains 15 residues. The CDR3 bases are TGTGCCAGCAGTGGCCCCGGTGGCAAGAACACTGAAGCTTTCTTT. This codes for CASSGPGGKNTEAFF.

The chain recombines TRBV10-3 with TRBJ1-2; D gene uncertain. Trimming took 0 bases from V and 5 from J, leaving 16 bases between them. This CDR3 contains 16 residues. Germline V gene sequence: CDR1 ENHRY, CDR2 SYGVKD. CDR3 sequence reads: CAISESRAGAPYGYTF. The CDR3 nucleotides read TGTGCCATCAGTGAGTCGAGGGCCGGAGCCCCTTATGGCTACACCTTC.

This clonotype was recorded only once. The gene calls are TRBV29-1 and TRBJ1-1; 8 bases are a match to TRBD1. This CDR3 has 14 amino acids. The ends lost 2 bases at V and 4 bases at J; junction bases unmatched: 6. Germline CDR1 reads SQVTM; CDR2 reads ANQGSEA. Here the CDR3 DNA reads TGCAGCGTTGAACAGGGGGCGCGTGGCACTGAAGCTTTCTTT. Translating gives CSVEQGARGTEAFF.

The gene calls are TRBV12-3 or TRBV12-4 and TRBJ2-7; no firm D call. The CDR3 totals 14 residues. V lost 6 bases and J lost 3, with 15 bases in between. CDR3 region: CASRASGPHYEQYF. DNA for the CDR3: TGTGCCAGCAGGGCATCCGGGCCCCACTACGAGCAGTACTTC.

This clonotype was observed a few times. This chain uses TRBV29-1 with TRBJ2-5, with TRBD2 matching over 12 bases. V was pared by 3 bases and J by 5 bases, with 7 bases of the junction left unmatched. Germline CDR1 SQVTM, CDR2 ANQGSEA. The CDR3 length is 15 residues. CDR3 protein: CSVDASGRAGETQYF. The CDR3 DNA reads as TGCAGCGTTGACGCTAGCGGGAGGGCCGGTGAGACCCAGTACTTC.

The chain is built from TRBV7-2 and TRBJ1-5, with D possibly matching TRBD1 (5 bases). V gave up 5 bases and J gave up 4 bases, with 15 bases separating them. CDR1 SGHTA and CDR2 FQGNSA come from the germline V gene. CDR3 size: 15 residues. The CDR3 DNA reads TGTGCCAGCAGCCTAGGGGTGACACCTAATCAGCCCCAGCATTTT. Amino acids: CASSLGVTPNQPQHF.

This clonotype was detected many times. A read error may account for a junction end that differs from germline. The chain has TRBV11-2 and TRBJ2-7, with TRBD1 matching 12 bases. The CDR3 covers 15 residues. Germline assignment: CDR1 SGHAT and CDR2 FQNNGV. The CDR3 nucleotides read TGTGCCAGCACCTTAGGGACAGGGGGCATTTACGAGCAGTACTTC. It codes for CASTLGTGGIYEQYF.

Remarks on this clonotype: Just one base apart from a much larger clone, this may be a read error. The J gene is TRBJ2-1, the V gene TRBV9; D perhaps matches TRBD2 (6 bases). Germline V gives CDR1 SGDLS, CDR2 YYNGEE. There are 15 residues in the CDR3. The CDR3 protein is CASCVMDMGGHEQFF. CDR3 bases: TGTGCCAGCTGCGTAATGGACATGGGGGGACATGAGCAGTTCTTC.

The rearrangement joins TRBV29-1 to TRBJ2-7; D is perhaps TRBD2 (7 bases). The CDR3 contains 14 residues. Germline values: CDR1 SQVTM, CDR2 ANQGSEA. V dropped 6 bases and J dropped 2 bases, with 17 bases sitting between them. The CDR3 coding sequence is TGCAGCGTCAAGACAGGTAGCGGGCCCTACGAGCAGTACTTC. Translation gives CSVKTGSGPYEQYF.

This chain connects TRBV15 to TRBJ2-4; TRBD2 aligns across 11 bases. The length of the CDR3 is 17 residues. V gave up 3 bases and J gave up 7 bases; unmatched junction bases: 11. The germline V gene has CDR1 LNHNV and CDR2 YYDKDF (reference sequence). The CDR3 loop is CATSRGLADGLGNIQYF. The CDR3 nucleotides are TGTGCCACCAGCAGGGGACTAGCGGATGGGTTGGGTAACATTCAGTACTTC. The full variable domain, rest sourced from reference TRBV15 and TRBJ2-4, is DAMVIQNPRYQVTQFGKPVTLSCSQTLNHNVMYWYQQKSSQAPKLLFHYYDKDFNNEADTPDNFQSRRPNTSFCFLDIRSPGLGDTAMYLCATSRGLADGLGNIQYFGAGTRLSVL.

This clonotype was counted at least ten times. The chain has TRBV5-6 and TRBJ2-1, with 7 bases lining up with TRBD2. The germline CDR1 and CDR2 sequences are SGHDT and YYEEEE. V gave up 3 bases and J gave up 7 bases; unmatched junction bases: 4. There are 13 residues in the CDR3. CDR3 sequence (DNA): TGTGCCAGCAGCTCCCGGGGGGAGAATGAGCAGTTCTTC. Amino acids: CASSSRGENEQFF.

In this sample, this clonotype turned up many times. V is TRBV6-1 and J is TRBJ1-6; 7 positions agree with TRBD1. The trim removed 5 bases at V and 7 bases at J, leaving 11 bases unmatched. The CDR3 is 16 residues long. CDR1 and CDR2 from the germline V gene are MNHNS and SASEGT. In nucleotides, the CDR3 is TGTGCCAGCAGTCCCGAATTGACAGGGCAAAATTCACCCCTCCACTTT. Amino acid sequence: CASSPELTGQNSPLHF.

A single count supports this clonotype. This chain joins TRBV25-1 and TRBJ2-3, with 7 bases identical to TRBD1. V dropped 5 bases and J dropped 4; count of bases not matched to a gene: 6. CDR1 and CDR2 from the germline V gene are MGHDK and SYGVNS. The CDR3 runs 14 residues. CDR3 DNA sequence: TGTGCCAGCAGTACAGGACAGGTTTCAGATACGCAGTATTTT. Translating gives CASSTGQVSDTQYF.

This clonotype was recorded at least ten times. The chain has TRBV11-2 and TRBJ2-4, with unresolved D. Trimming took off 1 base at V and 2 bases at J, with 9 bases between the two ends. Germline CDR1 and CDR2: SGHAT and FQNNGV. The CDR3 extends over 15 amino acids. The CDR3 DNA reads as TGTGCCAGCAGCTTAGGGTTCGAGACCAAAAACATTCAGTACTTC. Its translation: CASSLGFETKNIQYF.

This clonotype was detected many times. This chain joins TRBV5-4 and TRBJ2-1; D is possibly TRBD1 (6 bases). CDR1 and CDR2 (germline): SGHNT, YYREEE (reference sequence). CDR3 size: 15 residues. The V and J ends lost 3 bases and 3 bases respectively, with 13 bases between them. The CDR3 DNA reads as TGTGCCAGCAGCTGGGGGCTAGCCGGCTACAATGAGCAGTTCTTC. This gives the protein CASSWGLAGYNEQFF.